One sample yielded the 30 T cell receptor beta chains listed below, sequenced in a study of molecular identifiers for immune sequencing clone quantification (dated by TCRdb to the late 2010s). Libraries were built with PCR. Sequencing took place on a NextSeq 500. Using fastp trimming at Q25 and MiXCR clonotype assembly, TCRdb reanalyzed the public sequencing data and kept in-frame beta chains. Duplicate CDR3 protein sequences are folded into a single record with the most common DNA and genes. This sample comprises under 100,000 distinct CDR3 sequences, roughly 23% of them detected only once. The biggest ten clones account for 0.6% to 0.95% of the sample. Specimen: naive CD8+ T cells from blood, with Jurkat cell RNA spiked in. This specimen's cell subset or site label, per the study, means: FACS-sorted CD8+CD4-CCR7+CD45RA+ naive T cells. These TCRs come from a human donor in good health. Some libraries in this study had Jurkat cell RNA spiked in.

This clonotype was seen many times. The chain has TRBV7-9 and TRBJ2-3, with a weak D call TRBD2 (5 bases). The germline V gene encodes CDR1 SEHNR and CDR2 FQNEAQ (reference sequence). CDR3 size: 15 residues. V lost 3 bases to trimming and J lost 2 bases, with 12 bases between them. The CDR3 coding sequence is TGTGCCAGCAGCTTGGGCCTAGCAGTCACAGATACGCAGTATTTT. This translates into CASSLGLAVTDTQYF.

The rearrangement links TRBV7-9 to TRBJ1-4, with 9 bases that match TRBD1. There are 14 residues in the CDR3. V lost 6 bases and J lost 8; bases outside the gene matches: 7. Germline CDR1 is SEHNR and CDR2 is FQNEAQ (reference sequence). This CDR3 reads CASSRTGAMEKLFF. CDR3 sequence (DNA): TGTGCCAGCAGTCGGACAGGGGCAATGGAAAAACTGTTTTTT.

The sample holds many counts of this clonotype. This chain connects TRBV2 to TRBJ2-5, with 9 bases aligning to TRBD2. V lost 3 bases, J lost 4 bases, and 9 bases stayed unmatched. The CDR3 spans 16 residues. Germline-derived CDR1 and CDR2 are SNHLY and FYNNEI. The CDR3 nucleotides are TGTGCCAGCAGTGATGGGCTAGCGGGACCCCCAGAGACCCAGTACTTC. Translating it yields CASSDGLAGPPETQYF.

On this clonotype itself: The junction differs from germline at one of its ends, possibly a read error. The chain joins TRBV12-3 or TRBV12-4 to TRBJ2-6; possible D gene TRBD1, 5 bases. This CDR3 has 15 amino acids. The CDR3 DNA follows: TGTGCCAGCAGTTTAGCGGCCCCTGGGGCCGACGTCCTGACTTTC. Protein product: CASSLAAPGADVLTF.

The DNA of the CDR3 is TGTGCCAGCAGTTATCAAGCGGGAGGGGGTTACGAGCAGTACTTC. Amino acid sequence: CASSYQAGGGYEQYF. The chain employs TRBV27 and TRBJ2-7; 10 bases are a match to TRBD2. Per the germline V gene, CDR1 is MNHEY and CDR2 is SMNVEV (reference sequence). V lost 4 bases and J lost 4; bases outside the gene matches: 7. The CDR3 is 15 residues long.

This clonotype occurred many times. The junction departs from the called germline gene at one end, perhaps through a read error. This sequence joins TRBV4-1 and TRBJ2-7, with D uncertain. Germline V gene data show CDR1 as MGHRA and CDR2 as YSYEKL. CDR3 length: 13 amino acids. The CDR3 DNA follows: TGCGCCAGCAGCCAAGACCCCGGCGCTAGACCCGTCTTC. Protein product: CASSQDPGARPVF.

In its sample, this clonotype was seen many times. The chain combines TRBV5-5 with TRBJ2-7, with 8 bases lining up with TRBD1. This CDR3 is built from 16 residues. V shed 1 base and J 2 bases; nucleotides not matched to a gene: 8. Germline CDR1 reads SGHKS; CDR2 reads YYEKEE (reference sequence). CDR3 DNA: TGTGCCAGCAGCTTGTCTCGGACAGGGCCCACCTACGAGCAGTACTTC. This sequence encodes CASSLSRTGPTYEQYF.

The chain carries TRBV4-3 and TRBJ1-1, with D maybe TRBD1 (5 bases). Germline lookup yields CDR1 LGHNA and CDR2 YSLEER. V shed 5 bases and J shed 4 bases, with 20 bases lying between them. CDR3 length: 16 amino acids. Here the CDR3 DNA reads TGCGCCAGCAGCGGGGGGGAGGGGCGATTTGTCACTGAAGCTTTCTTT. Amino acids: CASSGGEGRFVTEAFF.

This clonotype has more than one count but fewer than ten. The gene calls are TRBV4-1 and TRBJ1-1, with a tentative D call TRBD1 (5 bases). CDR1 is MGHRA, CDR2 YSYEKL, per germline. CDR3 length: 14 amino acids. The V and J ends lost 4 bases and 1 base respectively, with 10 bases between them. The CDR3 bases are TGCGCCAGCAGCCTAAGGGACCCGAACACTGAAGCTTTCTTT. Protein product: CASSLRDPNTEAFF.

On this clonotype itself: The junction departs from the called germline gene at one end, perhaps through a read error. The V gene is TRBV11-3, the J gene TRBJ1-5, with TRBD1 matching over 8 bases. Germline V gene lookup returns CDR1 SGHNT and CDR2 YENEEA. CDR3 length: 15 amino acids. The CDR3 sequence: CVSSPGQASNQPQHF. CDR3 coding DNA: TGTGTCAGCTCCCCGGGACAGGCTAGCAATCAGCCCCAGCATTTT.

This clonotype was found many times. The chain links TRBV27 to TRBJ2-1, with 9 bases fitting TRBD2. From germline, CDR1 is MNHEY and CDR2 SMNVEV (reference sequence). Germline trimming cut 5 bases from V and 5 bases from J; bases unmatched to any gene: 22. The CDR3 is 20 amino acids. The CDR3 sequence: CASSPSARTSAHPGDNEQFF. The CDR3 DNA sequence: TGTGCCAGCAGTCCCTCGGCCCGGACTAGCGCACACCCCGGAGACAATGAGCAGTTCTTC.

This clonotype was seen once. V usage is TRBV29-1 and J usage is TRBJ2-7; a possible D gene is TRBD2 (6 bases). The length of the CDR3 is 13 residues. Germline V gene sequence: CDR1 SQVTM, CDR2 ANQGSEA. Trimming removed 2 bases at V and 3 bases at J, with 11 bases between. The CDR3, as DNA: TGCAGCGTTGAATTTGGAGGGGACTACGAGCAGTACTTC. Residues: CSVEFGGDYEQYF.

This clonotype was seen a handful of times. A single base separates this from a much larger clone, so it may be a read error. The J gene is TRBJ2-1, the V gene TRBV7-2; TRBD2 might be the D (6 bases). This CDR3 has 11 amino acids. Deletions cut 11 bases from V and 8 bases from J, with 13 bases between. Per the germline V gene, CDR1 is SGHTA and CDR2 is FQGNSA. CDR3 coding DNA: TGTGCCCGTCAGACGGGGGATGAGCAGTTCTTC. The encoded protein is CARQTGDEQFF.

A remark on this clonotype: This may be a read error, as it is one base from a much larger clone. The chain links TRBV7-6 to TRBJ2-2; TRBD1 matches 9 bases. The germline V gene has CDR1 SGHVS and CDR2 FNYEAQ. The junction had 7 bases not matched to a gene; V was cut back by 5 bases and J by 9 bases. This CDR3 contains 14 residues. CDR3 nucleotide sequence: TGTGCCAGCAGCACCGGGACAGGGACCAGGGAGCTGTTTTTT. Amino acids: CASSTGTGTRELFF.

This clonotype has at least ten counts. This chain links TRBV24-1 with TRBJ2-1; 7 bases line up with TRBD2. Germline CDR1 is KGHDR and CDR2 is SFDVKD. J gave up 6 bases and V 3 bases, and 4 bases lay outside the gene matches. The CDR3 contains 14 residues. The CDR3 loop is CATSDLASGNEQFF. CDR3 coding DNA: TGTGCCACCAGTGATCTGGCTAGCGGCAATGAGCAGTTCTTC.

This clonotype appeared many times. The chain is built from TRBV12-3 or TRBV12-4 and TRBJ1-5; no firm D call. The CDR3 spans 13 residues. Trimming took 6 bases from V and 3 from J, leaving 9 bases between them. The CDR3 sequence: CASSDLNNQPQHF. As DNA, the CDR3 is TGTGCCAGCAGCGACTTGAACAATCAGCCCCAGCATTTT.

This rearrangement joins TRBV29-1 to TRBJ2-7, with D unresolved. CDR3 length: 14 amino acids. The V gene lost 5 bases and the J gene lost 0 bases, with 14 bases spanning the gap. Germline CDR1 is SQVTM and CDR2 is ANQGSEA. The CDR3 sequence: CSVTTPWSSYEQYF. For the CDR3, the DNA is TGCAGCGTTACGACACCTTGGAGCTCCTACGAGCAGTACTTC.

A few counts support this clonotype. The chain combines TRBV7-6 with TRBJ2-7; 8 bases are a match to TRBD2. Germline V gene lookup returns CDR1 SGHVS and CDR2 FNYEAQ. The CDR3 sequence is 17 residues long. The trim removed 2 bases at V and 5 bases at J, leaving 14 bases unmatched. In nucleotides, the CDR3 is TGTGCCAGCAGCTTAAGTGTTGCGGGGGGCGACCCCAACGAGCAGTACTTC. It codes for CASSLSVAGGDPNEQYF.

This clonotype has more than one count but fewer than ten. The chain carries TRBV28 and TRBJ1-1; no reliable D call. Germline CDR1 is MDHEN and CDR2 is SYDVKM. Trimming stripped 8 bases from V and 2 bases from J, with 12 bases between. The CDR3 covers 13 residues. CDR3 residues: CASLPPANTEAFF. The CDR3 nucleotides read TGTGCCAGCCTTCCCCCGGCAAACACTGAAGCTTTCTTT. Full variable domain (missing parts from reference TRBV28 and TRBJ1-1): DVKVTQSSRYLVKRTGEKVFLECVQDMDHENMFWYRQDPGLGLRLIYFSYDVKMKEKGDIPEGYSVSREKKERFSLILESASTNQTSMYLCASLPPANTEAFFGQGTRLTVV.

Notes on this clonotype: This could be a read error, since a much larger clone is one nucleotide away. The chain has TRBV6-2 or TRBV6-3 and TRBJ2-3; D remains ambiguous. This CDR3 comprises 13 residues. From germline, CDR1 is MNHEY and CDR2 SVGEGT. V gave up 2 bases and J gave up 3 bases, with 6 bases separating them. CDR3 sequence reads: CASSYPRTDTQYF. Here the CDR3 DNA reads TGTGCCAGCAGTTACCCCCGAACAGATACGCAGTATTTT.

This clonotype was seen at least ten times. The chain is built from TRBV10-2 and TRBJ1-5, with D possibly TRBD1 on 5 matching bases. This CDR3 region has 14 residues. Trimming stripped 2 bases from V and 7 bases from J, with 12 bases between. Germline V gene data show CDR1 as WSHSY and CDR2 as SAAADI. CDR3 sequence reads: CASSESGGLQPQHF. CDR3 DNA sequence: TGCGCCAGCAGTGAGAGCGGGGGTTTACAGCCCCAGCATTTT.

The chain employs TRBV6-6 and TRBJ2-1; 13 bases are shared with TRBD2. The V gene's germline CDR1 is MNHNY and CDR2 SVGAGI (reference sequence). The CDR3 loop spans 15 amino acids. V dropped 5 bases and J dropped 6; count of bases not matched to a gene: 4. CDR3 protein: CASSATSGRANEQFF. The DNA for the CDR3 is TGTGCCAGCAGTGCAACTAGCGGGAGGGCCAATGAGCAGTTCTTC.

This clonotype was observed at least ten times. The chain employs TRBV27 and TRBJ2-7; D unclear. This CDR3 region has 14 residues. Trimming took 5 bases from V and 1 from J, leaving 12 bases between them. Germline V gene sequence: CDR1 MNHEY, CDR2 SMNVEV (reference sequence). CDR3 bases: TGTGCCAGCAGTACACTTGCAGCTTCCTACGAGCAGTACTTC. It specifies CASSTLAASYEQYF.

Remarks on this clonotype: Its ends do not fully match the called genes, so a read error is possible. V is TRBV11-2 and J is TRBJ2-3; no clear D gene. This CDR3 contains 14 residues. Germline CDR1 reads SGHAT; CDR2 reads FQNNGV. CDR3 amino acids: CASRFMGNTDTRYF. The CDR3 coding sequence is TGTGCCAGCCGCTTCATGGGAAACACAGATACGCGGTATTTT.

This clonotype occurred many times. The V call is TRBV7-2, the J call TRBJ1-1, with D tentatively TRBD1 (5 bases). The CDR3 is 13 residues long. The V gene's germline CDR1 is SGHTA and CDR2 FQGNSA. V shed 6 bases and J shed 0 bases, with 8 bases lying between them. DNA for the CDR3: TGTGCCAGCAGGGGGGGGATGAACACTGAAGCTTTCTTT. Protein product: CASRGGMNTEAFF.

On this clonotype: With a much larger clone just one base away, this may be a read error. The CDR3 nucleotides read TGTGCCTGCAGTCAAACAGGGGGCTCTGGGGCCAACGTCCTGACTTTC. It codes for CACSQTGGSGANVLTF. The J gene is TRBJ2-6, the V gene TRBV28; 8 bases are a match to TRBD1. The CDR3 contains 16 residues. The germline V gene has CDR1 MDHEN and CDR2 SYDVKM.

About this clonotype: A much larger clone sits a single nucleotide away, making a read error possible. V usage is TRBV27 and J usage is TRBJ2-3, with D hard to call. The CDR3 runs to 13 residues. Germline CDR1 is MNHEY and CDR2 is SMNVEV (reference sequence). Written as DNA, the CDR3 is TGTGCCAGCAGCTACCTTAACACAGATACGCAGTGTTTT. Translated: CASSYLNTDTQCF.

DNA for the CDR3: TGTGCCATCAAGAGGAGAGAGACCCAGTACTTC. Amino acid sequence: CAIKRRETQYF. The chain links TRBV11-2 to TRBJ2-5; D gene ambiguous. CDR1 is SGHAT, CDR2 FQNNGV, per germline. The CDR3 sequence is 11 residues long. V lost 10 bases to trimming and J lost 4 bases, with 10 bases between them.

This clonotype was detected ten times or more. This rearrangement joins TRBV12-3 or TRBV12-4 to TRBJ2-3; D is perhaps TRBD2 (7 bases). The CDR3 has 14 amino acids. V shed 7 bases and J shed 3 bases, with 14 bases lying between them. CDR3 in DNA: TGTGCCAGCAACCCTGAGGGGGGGACAGATACGCAGTATTTT. This sequence encodes CASNPEGGTDTQYF.

This clonotype was counted many times. The chain recombines TRBV13 with TRBJ2-4, with D maybe TRBD1 (5 bases). The germline CDR1 and CDR2 sequences are PRHDT and FYEKMQ (reference sequence). The CDR3 contains 17 residues. The ends were cut back, 1 base at V and 0 bases at J, with 13 bases in the middle. The CDR3 region is CASSLDTDSLAKNIQYF. The CDR3 DNA reads TGTGCCAGCAGCTTAGACACCGACAGCCTAGCCAAAAACATTCAGTACTTC.